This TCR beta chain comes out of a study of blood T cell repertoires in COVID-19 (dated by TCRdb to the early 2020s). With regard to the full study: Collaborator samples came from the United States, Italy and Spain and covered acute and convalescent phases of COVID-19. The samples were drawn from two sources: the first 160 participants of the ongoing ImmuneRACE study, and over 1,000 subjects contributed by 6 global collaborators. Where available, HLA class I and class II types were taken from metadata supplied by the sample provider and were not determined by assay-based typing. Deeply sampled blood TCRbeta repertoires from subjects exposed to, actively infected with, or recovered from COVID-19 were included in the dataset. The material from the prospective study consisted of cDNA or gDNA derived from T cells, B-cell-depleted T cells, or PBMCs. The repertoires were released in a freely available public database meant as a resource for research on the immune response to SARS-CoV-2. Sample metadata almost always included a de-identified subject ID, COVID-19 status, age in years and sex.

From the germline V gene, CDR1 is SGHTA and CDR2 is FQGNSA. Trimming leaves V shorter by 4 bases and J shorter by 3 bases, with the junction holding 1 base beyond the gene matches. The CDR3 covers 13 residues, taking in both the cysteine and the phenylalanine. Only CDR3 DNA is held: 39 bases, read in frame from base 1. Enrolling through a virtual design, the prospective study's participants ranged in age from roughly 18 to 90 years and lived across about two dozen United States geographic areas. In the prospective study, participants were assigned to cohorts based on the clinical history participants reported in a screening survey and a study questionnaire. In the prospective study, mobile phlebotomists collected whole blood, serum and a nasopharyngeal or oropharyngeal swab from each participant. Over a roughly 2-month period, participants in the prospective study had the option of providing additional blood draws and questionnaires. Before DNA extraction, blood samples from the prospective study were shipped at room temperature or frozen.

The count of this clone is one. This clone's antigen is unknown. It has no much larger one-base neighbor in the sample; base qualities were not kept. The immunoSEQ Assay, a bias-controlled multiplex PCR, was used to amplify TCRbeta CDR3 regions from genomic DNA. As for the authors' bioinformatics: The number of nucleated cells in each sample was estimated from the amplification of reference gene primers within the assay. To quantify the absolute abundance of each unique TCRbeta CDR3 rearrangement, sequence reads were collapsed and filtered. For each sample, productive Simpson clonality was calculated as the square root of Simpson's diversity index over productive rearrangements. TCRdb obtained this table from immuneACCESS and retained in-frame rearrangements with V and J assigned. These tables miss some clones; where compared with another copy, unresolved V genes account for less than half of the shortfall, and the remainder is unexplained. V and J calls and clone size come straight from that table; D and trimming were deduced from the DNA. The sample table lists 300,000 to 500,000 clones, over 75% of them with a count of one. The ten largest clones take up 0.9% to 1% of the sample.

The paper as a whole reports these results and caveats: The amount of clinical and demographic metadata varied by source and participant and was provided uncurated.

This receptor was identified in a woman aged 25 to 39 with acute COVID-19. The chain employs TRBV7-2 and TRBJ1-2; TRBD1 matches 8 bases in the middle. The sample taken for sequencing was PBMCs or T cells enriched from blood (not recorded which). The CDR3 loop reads CASSSQGDYGYTF. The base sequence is TGTGCCAGCAGCTCACAGGGGGACTATGGCTACACCTTC.